This T cell receptor beta chain stems from a study of shared clonotypes between healthy human individuals. Study results and limitations: Memory subsets generally showed smaller estimated richness than naive subsets did. A reduction in generation probabilities was seen for non-shared clonotypes relative to those shared by all four donors.

Germline CDR1 is MGHRA and CDR2 is YSYEKL. This CDR3 is built from 13 residues. Trimming cost V 0 bases and J 2 bases, with 5 bases left between them. Details on this clone: Its target is unknown. The identical CDR3 is also encoded by other nucleotide sequences in the sample.

Naive CD8 isolation took CD45RO-negative cells positively selected for CCR7 and excluded terminally differentiated effector memory CD45RA+ cells. Those who donated, Caucasian adults without exception, all lived in Nashville, Tennessee. The data were produced by immunoSEQ multiplex PCR, yet TCRdb's version contains in-frame clones alone and is incomplete. This table holds about 1,800,000 clones, roughly 95% found once. Sequences were obtained from naive CD8+ T cells sorted from blood. This TCR came from a man in his late teens or twenties in good health. The V gene is TRBV4-1, the J gene TRBJ2-7; D unresolved. The CDR3 nucleotides are TGCGCCAGCAGCCAAGACAGAACCTACGAGCAGTACTTC. Its translation is CASSQDRTYEQYF.